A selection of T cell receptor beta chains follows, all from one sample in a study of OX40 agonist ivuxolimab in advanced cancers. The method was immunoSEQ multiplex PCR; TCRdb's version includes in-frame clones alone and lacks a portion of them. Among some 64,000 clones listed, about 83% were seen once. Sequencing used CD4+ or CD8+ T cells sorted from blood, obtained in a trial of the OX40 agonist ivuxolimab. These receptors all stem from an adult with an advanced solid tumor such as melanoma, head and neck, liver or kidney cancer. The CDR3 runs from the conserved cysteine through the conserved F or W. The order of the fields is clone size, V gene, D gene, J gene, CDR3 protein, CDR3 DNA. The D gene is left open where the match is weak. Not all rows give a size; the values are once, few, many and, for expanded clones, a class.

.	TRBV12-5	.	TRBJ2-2	CASGRRETGELFF	TGTGCTAGTGGTCGGAGGGAGACCGGGGAGCTGTTTTTT
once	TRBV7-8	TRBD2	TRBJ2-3	CASSPSGFSSTDTQYF	TGTGCCAGCAGCCCTAGCGGTTTCTCTAGCACAGATACGCAGTATTTT
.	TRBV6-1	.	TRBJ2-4	CASSEEGGYIQYF	TGTGCCAGCAGTGAAGAGGGTGGGTACATTCAGTACTTC
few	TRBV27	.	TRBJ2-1	CASSLRWGSYNEQFF	TGTGCCAGCAGTTTAAGGTGGGGGTCCTACAATGAGCAGTTCTTC
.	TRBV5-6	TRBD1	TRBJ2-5	CASSQGTEKETQYF	TGTGCCAGCAGCCAAGGGACAGAGAAAGAGACCCAGTACTTC
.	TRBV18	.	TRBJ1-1	CASSPQDRSEAFF	TGTGCCAGCTCACCTCAGGATCGGTCTGAAGCTTTCTTT
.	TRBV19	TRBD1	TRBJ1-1	CASTTPLWGQTNTEAFF	TGTGCCAGTACCACCCCCTTGTGGGGACAGACGAACACTGAAGCTTTCTTT
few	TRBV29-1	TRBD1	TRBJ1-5	CSVGGTGNQPQHF	TGCAGCGTTGGAGGGACAGGGAATCAGCCCCAGCATTTT
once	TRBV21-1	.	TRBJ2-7	CASSNTGLVDYEQYF	TGTGCCAGCAGCAACACGGGACTAGTGGACTACGAGCAGTACTTC
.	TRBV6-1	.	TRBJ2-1	CASSVTRNSYNEQFF	TGTGCCAGCAGTGTGACTCGCAACTCCTACAATGAGCAGTTCTTC
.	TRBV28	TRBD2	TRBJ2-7	CASSGAGTRIYEQYF	TGTGCCAGCAGTGGGGCCGGGACTAGGATCTACGAGCAGTACTTC
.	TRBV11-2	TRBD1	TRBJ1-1	CASSSQGVNTEAFF	TGTGCCAGCAGCTCACAGGGGGTGAACACTGAAGCTTTCTTT
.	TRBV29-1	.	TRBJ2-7	CSVPGLGANEQYF	TGCAGCGTGCCGGGCCTGGGGGCCAACGAGCAGTACTTC
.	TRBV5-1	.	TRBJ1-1	CASSLSGVGTEAFF	TGCGCCAGCAGCTTGTCTGGGGTGGGCACTGAAGCTTTCTTT
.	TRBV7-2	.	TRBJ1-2	CASSLAPTRGYTF	TGTGCCAGCAGCCTTGCACCGACCCGTGGCTACACCTTC
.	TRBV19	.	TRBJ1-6	CASSIGGSPLHF	TGTGCCAGTAGTATCGGGGGTTCACCCCTCCACTTT
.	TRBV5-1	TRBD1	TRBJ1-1	CASSQLGGNTEAFF	TGCGCCAGCAGCCAGTTAGGGGGCAACACTGAAGCTTTCTTT
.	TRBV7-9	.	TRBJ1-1	CASSTERVTNTEAFF	TGTGCCAGCAGCACCGAGAGGGTGACGAACACTGAAGCTTTCTTT
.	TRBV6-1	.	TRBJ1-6	CASSEVSSPLHF	TGTGCCAGCAGTGAAGTTAGTTCACCCCTCCACTTT
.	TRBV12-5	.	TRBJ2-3	CASGFDHGRTDTQYF	TGTGCTAGTGGTTTTGACCACGGACGGACCGATACGCAGTATTTT
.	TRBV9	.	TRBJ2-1	CASSPMGSYNEQFF	TGTGCCAGCAGCCCAATGGGCTCCTACAATGAGCAGTTCTTC
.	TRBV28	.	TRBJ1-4	CASSFGEGPGKLFF	TGTGCCAGCAGTTTCGGTGAGGGCCCCGGAAAACTGTTTTTT
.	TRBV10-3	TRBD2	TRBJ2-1	CAISESTGRAGHEQFF	TGTGCCATCAGTGAGTCGACGGGGAGGGCCGGTCATGAGCAGTTCTTC
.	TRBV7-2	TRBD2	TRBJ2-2	CASSFRVFSGGTGELFF	TGTGCCAGCAGCTTTCGGGTTTTTAGCGGGGGTACCGGGGAGCTGTTTTTT
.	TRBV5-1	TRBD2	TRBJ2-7	CASSYASGRAEEQYF	TGCGCCAGCAGCTACGCTAGCGGGAGGGCCGAAGAGCAGTACTTC
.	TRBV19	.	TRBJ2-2	CASSHYDIPGELFF	TGTGCCAGTAGTCACTACGACATCCCCGGGGAGCTGTTTTTT
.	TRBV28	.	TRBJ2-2	CASNEMAGELFF	TGTGCCAGCAACGAAATGGCCGGGGAGCTGTTTTTT
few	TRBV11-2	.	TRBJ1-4	CASSPDRSQLFF	TGTGCCAGCAGCCCCGATCGATCTCAACTGTTTTTT
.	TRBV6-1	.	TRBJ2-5	CASTADFETQYF	TGTGCCAGCACCGCGGATTTTGAGACCCAGTACTTC
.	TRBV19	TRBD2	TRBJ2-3	CASSTSGSTDTQYF	TGTGCCAGTAGTACTAGCGGGAGCACAGATACGCAGTATTTT
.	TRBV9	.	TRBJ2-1	CASSVTGSPFNEQFF	TGTGCCAGCAGCGTGACCGGGAGCCCTTTCAATGAGCAGTTCTTC
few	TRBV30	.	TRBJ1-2	CAWSGGARYTF	TGTGCCTGGAGTGGGGGGGCCCGCTACACCTTC
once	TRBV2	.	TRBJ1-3	CASSRNSRAGNTIYF	TGTGCCAGCAGCAGGAACAGTAGAGCTGGAAACACCATATATTTT
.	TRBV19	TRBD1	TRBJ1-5	CASRIGGQGGQPQHF	TGTGCCAGTCGAATCGGGGGACAGGGTGGACAGCCCCAGCATTTT
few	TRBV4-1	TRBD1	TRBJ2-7	CASSQDGTGADEQYF	TGCGCCAGCAGCCAAGACGGGACAGGAGCAGACGAGCAGTACTTC
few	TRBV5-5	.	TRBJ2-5	CASSLGSQETQYF	TGTGCCAGCAGCTTGGGTAGTCAAGAGACCCAGTACTTC
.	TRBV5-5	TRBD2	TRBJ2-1	CASSLQLAGVGEQFF	TGTGCCAGCAGCTTGCAACTAGCGGGAGTTGGAGAGCAGTTCTTC